The entry below gives a single T cell receptor beta chain sequence along with its context. Its target is not known. Naive CD8 isolation took CD45RO-negative cells positively selected for CCR7 and excluded terminally differentiated effector memory CD45RA+ cells. Adults of Caucasian background living in Nashville, Tennessee made up all donors. The source of the sample is a study of shared clonotypes between healthy human individuals. With 8 bases clipped from V and 2 bases from J, the junction kept 6 bases outside the gene matches. This CDR3 is built from 13 residues. CDR1 is MNHNY and CDR2 is SVGAGI in the germline V gene (reference sequence). Study-level points and caveats: Generation probabilities of non-shared clonotypes were lower (relative to those shared by all four donors). Although depth was large, rarefaction showed that sequencing of the sorted subsets was incomplete.

The data were produced by immunoSEQ multiplex PCR, yet TCRdb's version contains in-frame clones alone and is incomplete. The table shows about 820,000 clones, with 80% to 95% occurring only once. The source is a man aged 25-45 years in good health. Source material: naive CD8+ T cells sorted from blood. The chain is built from TRBV6-6 and TRBJ2-7; 7 positions match TRBD2. The CDR3 protein is CASASRGAYEQYF. CDR3 DNA sequence: TGTGCCAGCGCGTCTCGGGGGGCCTACGAGCAGTACTTC.